Below are 23 T cell receptor beta chains sequenced from a single sample in a study of control samples from healthy donors and cancer patients. Produced via immunoSEQ multiplex PCR; TCRdb's table is partial and in-frame only. This sample has fewer than 200,000 clones, with roughly 90% found just once. Material for sequencing was blood. The receptors come from a woman between 50 and 59 years old in good health.

This chain links TRBV27 with TRBJ2-3; a possible D gene is TRBD1 (6 bases). The CDR3 covers 16 residues. Looked up from germline, CDR1 is MNHEY and CDR2 is SMNVEV (reference sequence). V was shortened by 5 bases and J by 1 base, with 16 bases between the two germline ends. The CDR3 DNA is TGTGCCAGCAGTAGCCGACAGGCTAGAGGCACAGATACGCAGTATTTT. Protein sequence: CASSSRQARGTDTQYF.

V and J are TRBV4-3 and TRBJ2-5, with TRBD2 matching 13 bases. This CDR3 contains 17 residues. CDR1 LGHNA and CDR2 YSLEER come from the germline V gene. V dropped 5 bases and J dropped 3; count of bases not matched to a gene: 9. The CDR3 reads CASSIGSTSGGEETQYF. The CDR3 coding sequence is TGCGCCAGCAGCATCGGTAGTACTAGCGGGGGGGAAGAGACCCAGTACTTC.

This clone has a single count. This chain links TRBV28 with TRBJ1-2; TRBD1 matches at 8 bases. V shed 4 bases and J 4 bases; nucleotides not matched to a gene: 5. Germline values: CDR1 MDHEN, CDR2 SYDVKM. The CDR3 totals 14 residues. CDR3 sequence: CASSSAGGAYGYTF. CDR3 in DNA: TGTGCCAGCAGTTCTGCAGGGGGCGCCTATGGCTACACCTTC.

The chain links TRBV5-1 to TRBJ1-2; D is perhaps TRBD1 (6 bases). Germline values: CDR1 SGHRS, CDR2 YFSETQ. This CDR3 has 16 residues. V lost 4 bases and J lost 0, with 16 bases in between. The CDR3 here is CASSLAPGATNYGYTF. CDR3 DNA: TGCGCCAGCAGCCTGGCCCCAGGGGCAACTAACTATGGCTACACCTTC.

The chain links TRBV28 to TRBJ1-2, with D possibly being TRBD1 (6 bases). Germline V gene lookup returns CDR1 MDHEN and CDR2 SYDVKM. The V end was cut by 5 bases, the J end by 3 bases, with 10 bases between. This CDR3 is 13 amino acids long. The CDR3 protein is CASSRGQYYGYTF. In DNA, the CDR3 is TGTGCCAGCAGTCGCGGACAGTACTATGGCTACACCTTC.

The chain is built from TRBV5-1 and TRBJ1-4, with 11 bases that match TRBD1. This CDR3 has 14 amino acids. Germline V gene data show CDR1 as SGHRS and CDR2 as YFSETQ. J lost 7 bases, V lost 3 bases, and 2 bases had no gene match. CDR3 bases: TGCGCCAGCAGCTCCGGGACAGGGGGTGAAAAACTGTTTTTT. This translates into CASSSGTGGEKLFF.

The gene calls are TRBV18 and TRBJ2-4; D gene uncertain. CDR1 KGHSH and CDR2 LQKENI come from the germline V gene. CDR3 length: 11 amino acids. Trimming removed 6 bases from V and 6 bases from J, with 6 bases in between. The CDR3: CASSPSNIQYF. The CDR3 DNA is TGTGCCAGCTCCCCTTCAAACATTCAGTACTTC.

This chain joins TRBV5-6 and TRBJ2-7, with a tentative D call TRBD2 (7 bases). This CDR3 contains 18 residues. The ends were cut back, 0 bases at V and 5 bases at J, with 24 bases in the middle. Germline loops: CDR1 SGHDT, CDR2 YYEEEE. The CDR3 spells CASSLGGGGTVLINEQYF. In DNA, the CDR3 is TGTGCCAGCAGCTTGGGAGGCGGGGGCACCGTTCTCATCAACGAGCAGTACTTC.

This chain uses TRBV12-3 or TRBV12-4 with TRBJ2-7; TRBD2 matches 11 bases. V gave up 10 bases and J gave up 3 bases; unmatched junction bases: 5. The CDR3 is 13 residues long. The CDR3, as DNA: TGTGCCACAGGGCTAGCGGGAGGCTACGAGCAGTACTTC. Translated, it gives CATGLAGGYEQYF.

The genes are TRBV7-8 and TRBJ2-1; 9 bases are a match to TRBD1. CDR3 length: 16 amino acids. The ends lost 5 bases at V and 0 bases at J; junction bases unmatched: 5. Looked up from germline, CDR1 is SGHVS and CDR2 is FQNEAQ. The CDR3 region is CASSQQGASSYNEQFF. In DNA form, the CDR3 reads TGTGCCAGCAGCCAACAGGGGGCCAGCTCCTACAATGAGCAGTTCTTC. Full variable domain (missing parts from reference TRBV7-8 and TRBJ2-1): GAGVSQSPRYKVAKRGQDVALRCDPISGHVSLFWYQQALGQGPEFLTYFQNEAQLDKSGLPSDRFFAERPEGSVSTLKIQRTQQEDSAVYLCASSQQGASSYNEQFFGPGTRLTVL.

The chain recombines TRBV28 with TRBJ2-5; D might be TRBD2 (6 bases). Germline loops: CDR1 MDHEN, CDR2 SYDVKM. The CDR3 loop spans 15 amino acids. V gave up 6 bases and J gave up 0 bases, with 14 bases separating them. CDR3 nucleotide sequence: TGTGCCAGCAGGCCGGGACTGATATACCAAGAGACCCAGTACTTC. Translated: CASRPGLIYQETQYF.

The chain carries TRBV28 and TRBJ1-5; 7 positions agree with TRBD1. The germline V gene has CDR1 MDHEN and CDR2 SYDVKM. The CDR3 extends over 14 amino acids. Losses at the gene ends were 5 bases for V and 9 bases for J; bases not matched to a gene: 10. The chain's CDR3 is CASSLVRGGSPQHF. CDR3 coding DNA: TGTGCCAGCAGTCTTGTCAGGGGGGGGTCGCCCCAGCATTTT.

The gene calls are TRBV4-3 and TRBJ1-5; D gene uncertain. Germline CDR1 is LGHNA and CDR2 is YSLEER. With 0 bases removed from V and 7 bases from J, the gap between germline ends came to 7 bases. The CDR3 extends over 13 amino acids. Here the CDR3 reads CASSQDPGQPQHF. The CDR3 region has the DNA TGCGCCAGCAGCCAAGATCCGGGGCAGCCCCAGCATTTT.

The rearrangement joins TRBV28 to TRBJ1-5; TRBD1 might be the D (5 bases). Trimming took off 7 bases at V and 6 bases at J, with 16 bases between the two ends. Germline values: CDR1 MDHEN, CDR2 SYDVKM. This CDR3 contains 14 residues. In nucleotides, the CDR3 is TGTGCCAGCACGGGTATTGGGGCGCGTCAGCCCCAGCATTTT. It yields the protein CASTGIGARQPQHF.

V gene TRBV29-1 combines with J gene TRBJ2-7; perhaps TRBD1 as D (6 bases). The CDR3 runs to 12 residues. Germline values: CDR1 SQVTM, CDR2 ANQGSEA. V lost 7 bases, J lost 4 bases, and 14 bases lay in between. The CDR3: CSGKTGEYEQYF. The CDR3 nucleotides read TGCAGCGGTAAGACAGGAGAGTACGAGCAGTACTTC.

CDR3 in amino acids: CASSIGQGLQAFF. The CDR3, as DNA: TGTGCCAGTAGTATCGGACAGGGGCTCCAAGCTTTCTTT. V and J are TRBV19 and TRBJ1-1; 9 positions agree with TRBD1. Trimming cost V 3 bases and J 9 bases; bases outside gene matches: 5. The CDR3 totals 13 residues. Germline V gene sequence: CDR1 LNHDA, CDR2 SQIVND (reference sequence).

This clone has only one observation. The gene calls are TRBV28 and TRBJ1-2; D gene ambiguous. Germline values: CDR1 MDHEN, CDR2 SYDVKM. The CDR3 runs 15 residues. V lost 4 bases and J 5 bases, leaving 17 bases between the germline ends. The CDR3 DNA reads as TGTGCCAGCAGTTCACTGGACCCTCGGCAATATGGCTACACCTTC. Residues: CASSSLDPRQYGYTF.

This chain joins TRBV6-5 and TRBJ1-4; D not resolved. V gave up 6 bases and J gave up 2 bases, with 10 bases separating them. This CDR3 comprises 14 residues. CDR1 is MNHEY and CDR2 is SVGAGI in the germline V gene. CDR3 region: CASSPAGTNEKLFF. The DNA of the CDR3 is TGTGCCAGCAGCCCCGCTGGCACTAATGAAAAACTGTTTTTT.

V gene TRBV3-1 (or the pseudogene TRBV3-2) combines with J gene TRBJ1-6; D call uncertain. The CDR3 contains 16 residues. Germline loops: CDR1 LGHDT, CDR2 YNNKEL (reference sequence). Trimming cost V 0 bases and J 9 bases, with 15 bases left between them. This CDR3 is CASSQDGTSRVSPLHF. The CDR3, as DNA: TGTGCCAGCAGCCAAGATGGTACCTCTAGGGTTTCACCCCTCCACTTT.

The V and J genes are TRBV6-4 and TRBJ1-2; 7 bases map to TRBD1. V shed 3 bases, J shed 4 bases, and the junction held 8 bases outside the gene matches. This CDR3 is 15 amino acids long. CDR1 and CDR2 from the germline V gene are MRHNA and SNTAGT. The CDR3, as DNA: TGTGCCAGCAGTGATCACCCACAGGGGATCTATGGCTACACCTTC. It specifies CASSDHPQGIYGYTF.

This rearrangement joins TRBV5-5 to TRBJ2-1, with 16 positions matching TRBD2. The CDR3 runs to 19 residues. V was pared by 3 bases and J by 0 bases, with 6 bases of the junction left unmatched. Germline CDR1 and CDR2: SGHKS and YYEKEE (reference sequence). The CDR3 reads CASSWGLAGGSYSYNEQFF. In DNA, the CDR3 is TGTGCCAGCAGCTGGGGACTAGCGGGAGGGTCATACTCCTACAATGAGCAGTTCTTC.

This clone was detected only a few times. The chain's CDR3 is CASSLAGGARHEQYF. In DNA, the CDR3 is TGCGCCAGCAGCTTGGCGGGTGGGGCACGACACGAGCAGTACTTC. The chain carries TRBV5-1 and TRBJ2-7; tentative D call: TRBD1 (5 bases). Germline values: CDR1 SGHRS, CDR2 YFSETQ. The CDR3 runs 15 residues. V was pared by 0 bases and J by 5 bases, with 15 bases between. The full variable domain, its missing parts supplied by reference TRBV5-1 and TRBJ2-7, is KAGVTQTPRYLIKTRGQQVTLSCSPISGHRSVSWYQQTPGQGLQFLFEYFSETQRNKGNFPGRFSGRQFSNSRSEMNVSTLELGDSALYLCASSLAGGARHEQYFGPGTRLTVT.

This chain links TRBV2 with TRBJ1-3; D ambiguous. V dropped 6 bases and J dropped 0 bases, with 15 bases sitting between them. The germline V gene has CDR1 SNHLY and CDR2 FYNNEI. The CDR3 is 16 residues long. CDR3 bases: TGTGCCAGCAGGTCCTCCGTGAGGGCCTCTGGAAACACCATATATTTT. Its protein is CASRSSVRASGNTIYF.